One sample yielded the 29 T cell receptor beta chains listed below, sequenced in a study of T cells of healthy individuals listed by TCRdb under 2018. The method behind the library was 5' RACE. Sequenced using an Illumina MiSeq. TCRdb handled the public reads itself, with Q25 trimming in fastp and clone calling in MiXCR, and kept productive beta chains. CDR3 protein duplicates are merged, each entry listing the most common genes and DNA. The sample table lists 60,000 to 75,000 distinct CDR3 sequences, 15% to 20% of them with a count of one. Around 4.7% of the sample is held by the ten biggest clonotypes. Source of these receptors: a human donor in good health.

This clonotype was observed many times. Here the CDR3 DNA reads TGTGCCAGCAGCGTAGCCTCTCTGGGCGGGAGGGGGTACAATGAGCAGTTCTTC. Protein: CASSVASLGGRGYNEQFF. The chain has TRBV9 and TRBJ2-1; 9 bases match TRBD2. CDR1 is SGDLS, CDR2 YYNGEE, per germline. J gave up 4 bases and V 0 bases, and 11 bases lay outside the gene matches. This CDR3 spans 18 amino acids.

This chain connects TRBV3-1 to TRBJ2-2; 8 bases match TRBD2. The germline V gene encodes CDR1 LGHDT and CDR2 YNNKEL (reference sequence). This CDR3 is 15 amino acids long. V lost 4 bases to trimming and J lost 4 bases; unmatched junction nucleotides: 5. CDR3: CASSPSGGSTGELFF. The CDR3 DNA reads as TGTGCCAGCAGCCCGAGCGGGGGAAGCACCGGGGAGCTGTTTTTT.

This clonotype was found many times. V is TRBV29-1 and J is TRBJ2-1; maybe TRBD1 (6 bases). From germline, CDR1 is SQVTM and CDR2 ANQGSEA. The CDR3 is 13 residues long. Trimming cost V 5 bases and J 3 bases, with 11 bases left between them. CDR3 sequence: CSVQGLYYNEQFF. CDR3 in DNA: TGCAGCGTTCAGGGGTTGTACTACAATGAGCAGTTCTTC.

This clonotype was detected ten times or more. This chain connects TRBV29-1 to TRBJ2-5, with D perhaps TRBD1 (5 bases). Germline V gene data show CDR1 as SQVTM and CDR2 as ANQGSEA. Trimming cost V 4 bases and J 4 bases, with 7 bases left between them. CDR3 length: 11 amino acids. The DNA of the CDR3 is TGCAGCGTTGCTACAGGAGAGACCCAGTACTTC. Protein product: CSVATGETQYF.

This clonotype was detected ten times or more. V usage is TRBV4-2 and J usage is TRBJ2-2; 8 bases agree with TRBD2. CDR1 LGHNA and CDR2 YNFKEQ come from the germline V gene. V shed 0 bases and J 7 bases; nucleotides not matched to a gene: 13. The CDR3 covers 18 residues. The CDR3 region has the DNA TGTGCCAGCAGCCAAGAAGCCGTGGGACTAGGCAATGACGGGGAGCTGTTTTTT. It codes for CASSQEAVGLGNDGELFF.

This clonotype appeared many times. The chain joins TRBV6-2 or TRBV6-3 to TRBJ2-2; TRBD2 agrees at 9 bases. With 5 bases clipped from V and 4 bases from J, the junction kept 8 bases outside the gene matches. The CDR3 loop spans 16 amino acids. Germline CDR1 reads MNHEY; CDR2 reads SVGEGT. The CDR3 nucleotides read TGTGCCAGCAGTCCCCTGGGTAGCGGGGGCACCGGGGAGCTGTTTTTT. Translated, it gives CASSPLGSGGTGELFF.

The genes are TRBV27 and TRBJ1-2; D ambiguous. CDR3 length: 13 amino acids. Germline V lookup: CDR1 MNHEY, CDR2 SMNVEV (reference sequence). V was cut by 2 bases and J by 3 bases, with 7 bases left in between. DNA for the CDR3: TGTGCCAGCAGTTTAGCGCCGGACTATGGCTACACCTTC. Protein: CASSLAPDYGYTF.

This chain connects TRBV5-1 to TRBJ1-1, with D possibly matching TRBD1 (6 bases). Germline assignment: CDR1 SGHRS and CDR2 YFSETQ. The CDR3 covers 16 residues. V lost 4 bases, J lost 0 bases, and 16 bases lay in between. The CDR3 loop is CASSTMTGPMNTEAFF. The CDR3 DNA reads as TGCGCCAGCAGCACCATGACAGGCCCCATGAACACTGAAGCTTTCTTT.

The chain combines TRBV2 with TRBJ2-1; D possibly corresponds to TRBD2 (7 bases). The CDR3 sequence is 14 residues long. Germline CDR1 and CDR2: SNHLY and FYNNEI. The V end was cut by 11 bases, the J end by 6 bases, with 20 bases between. CDR3 protein: CASAVGGGPNEQFF. CDR3 DNA sequence: TGTGCCTCAGCAGTGGGGGGGGGCCCCAATGAGCAGTTCTTC.

The J gene is TRBJ2-7, the V gene TRBV20-1; TRBD2 matches at 13 bases. With V trimmed by 7 bases and J by 4 bases, 4 bases remained unmatched. Germline CDR1 is DFQATT and CDR2 is SNEGSKA (reference sequence). The CDR3 has 13 residues. In DNA, the CDR3 is TGCAGTGTGACGGGACTAGCGGGGTACGAGCAGTACTTC. Translating gives CSVTGLAGYEQYF.

This clonotype has just a few counts. The chain links TRBV4-3 to TRBJ2-7; maybe TRBD1 (6 bases). The V gene's germline CDR1 is LGHNA and CDR2 YSLEER. V lost 1 base and J 7 bases, leaving 17 bases between the germline ends. CDR3 length equals 15 residues. The CDR3 reads CASSQGKMGAREQYF. The CDR3 region has the DNA TGCGCCAGCAGCCAAGGGAAAATGGGGGCGCGGGAGCAGTACTTC.

The table lists this clonotype with a few counts. CDR3 protein: CASTPSGGAYNEQFF. CDR3 nucleotide sequence: TGTGCCAGCACCCCAAGCGGGGGGGCCTACAATGAGCAGTTCTTC. The V and J genes are TRBV28 and TRBJ2-1, with 10 nucleotides matching TRBD2. The CDR3 runs 15 residues. Per germline, CDR1 MDHEN and CDR2 SYDVKM. Trimming removed 7 bases from V and 2 bases from J; junction bases left unmatched: 5.

The CDR3 DNA sequence: TGTGCCAGCAGCCCACTCACGGACGTAACTGAAGCTTTCTTT. The encoded protein is CASSPLTDVTEAFF. This chain joins TRBV7-6 and TRBJ1-1, with unresolved D. Trimming shortened V by 5 bases and J by 5 bases, and 15 bases separated the two germline ends. The CDR3 covers 14 residues. Germline V gene data show CDR1 as SGHVS and CDR2 as FNYEAQ.

This clonotype has only a few counts. The chain has TRBV14 and TRBJ2-2, with D perhaps matching TRBD2 (6 bases). Per germline, CDR1 SGHDN and CDR2 FVKESK. V lost 5 bases, J lost 7 bases, and 8 bases lay in between. The CDR3 is 12 amino acids. The CDR3 loop is CASSGTFGELFF. DNA of the CDR3: TGTGCCAGCAGCGGGACTTTCGGGGAGCTGTTTTTT.

This clonotype was seen a few times. The V and J genes are TRBV5-4 and TRBJ2-1; D unresolved. In germline, CDR1 is SGHNT, CDR2 YYREEE (reference sequence). The V end was cut by 2 bases, the J end by 5 bases, with 5 bases between. CDR3 length: 12 residues. The CDR3 DNA reads as TGTGCCAGCAGCTTTGCCAACAATGAGCAGTTCTTC. Its translation: CASSFANNEQFF.

This clonotype was detected ten times or more. V is TRBV4-1 and J is TRBJ2-7, with a weak D call TRBD1 (5 bases). V dropped 3 bases and J dropped 2 bases, with 14 bases sitting between them. CDR1 MGHRA and CDR2 YSYEKL come from the germline V gene. This CDR3 is built from 15 residues. CDR3 residues: CASSQEGVQAYEQYF. The CDR3 DNA sequence: TGCGCCAGCAGCCAGGAAGGGGTGCAGGCCTACGAGCAGTACTTC.

This clonotype was counted many times. The CDR3 here is CSALGGTTGANVLTF. CDR3 nucleotide sequence: TGCAGTGCTCTAGGGGGGACTACTGGGGCCAACGTCCTGACTTTC. The chain recombines TRBV20-1 with TRBJ2-6, with D perhaps TRBD2 (7 bases). V was shortened by 5 bases and J by 2 bases, with 13 bases between the two germline ends. Germline V gene lookup returns CDR1 DFQATT and CDR2 SNEGSKA (reference sequence). The CDR3 runs 15 residues.

This clonotype was counted ten times or more. The CDR3: CASGSLGRLGSNQPQHF. CDR3 sequence (DNA): TGTGCCAGCGGGTCCTTAGGACGCCTCGGGAGCAATCAGCCCCAGCATTTT. V gene TRBV28 combines with J gene TRBJ1-5; D uncertain. Trimming removed 8 bases from V and 1 base from J, with 21 bases in between. The CDR3 extends over 17 amino acids. Germline CDR1 reads MDHEN; CDR2 reads SYDVKM.

Ten or more counts support this clonotype. This chain connects TRBV20-1 to TRBJ2-7, with 9 bases matching TRBD2. Germline trimming cut 3 bases from V and 3 bases from J; bases unmatched to any gene: 3. From germline, CDR1 is DFQATT and CDR2 SNEGSKA (reference sequence). The CDR3 spans 13 residues. The CDR3 sequence is CSASLAGDYEQYF. The CDR3 nucleotides read TGCAGTGCTAGTTTAGCGGGGGACTACGAGCAGTACTTC.

V is TRBV28 and J is TRBJ1-5; the D is unclear. With 0 bases removed from V and 16 bases from J, the gap between germline ends came to 16 bases. Germline values: CDR1 MDHEN, CDR2 SYDVKM. The CDR3 length is 13 residues. CDR3 coding DNA: TGTGCCAGCAGTTTATGGAATGTCGCTGGGGTACATTTT. This codes for CASSLWNVAGVHF.

This clonotype was observed at least ten times. The V gene is TRBV20-1, the J gene TRBJ2-6; TRBD2 agrees at 13 bases. The CDR3 is 19 residues long. Germline V CDR1 and CDR2: DFQATT, SNEGSKA (reference sequence). The V and J ends lost 0 bases and 2 bases, in that order; junction bases with no gene match: 7. CDR3 nucleotide sequence: TGCAGTGCTAGAGATCTCTCCGGACTAGCGGGAGCTGGGGCCAACGTCCTGACTTTC. Translated: CSARDLSGLAGAGANVLTF.

The rearrangement joins TRBV29-1 to TRBJ2-7; 14 bases agree with TRBD2. Germline V lookup: CDR1 SQVTM, CDR2 ANQGSEA. The length of the CDR3 is 17 residues. Trimming took 1 base from V and 0 from J; bases not matched to a gene: 5. CDR3 sequence reads: CSVEVGLAGGLSYEQYF. CDR3 DNA sequence: TGCAGCGTTGAAGTCGGACTAGCGGGAGGCCTCTCCTACGAGCAGTACTTC.

At least ten counts were recorded for this clonotype. The V call is TRBV6-2 or TRBV6-3, the J call TRBJ2-7, with 8 bases matching TRBD2. Germline lookup yields CDR1 MNHEY and CDR2 SVGEGT. The trim removed 5 bases at V and 3 bases at J, leaving 9 bases unmatched. This CDR3 is 15 amino acids long. The CDR3 DNA sequence: TGTGCCAGCAGTCGGGGACTAGTTGGCGGCTACGAGCAGTACTTC. Translating gives CASSRGLVGGYEQYF.

In this sample, this clonotype turned up many times. The chain is built from TRBV28 and TRBJ2-6; 8 bases align to TRBD1. This CDR3 spans 18 amino acids. Germline CDR1 MDHEN, CDR2 SYDVKM. V shed 2 bases, J shed 2 bases, and the junction held 8 bases outside the gene matches. Here the CDR3 reads CASSLAGQGRAGANVLTF. CDR3 bases: TGTGCCAGCAGTTTAGCAGGACAGGGAAGGGCTGGGGCCAACGTCCTGACTTTC.

A few counts support this clonotype. This chain uses TRBV25-1 with TRBJ2-3; D is possibly TRBD2 (5 bases). CDR3 size: 12 residues. V was pared by 5 bases and J by 6 bases, with 9 bases between. Germline V gene data show CDR1 as MGHDK and CDR2 as SYGVNS. The CDR3 DNA sequence: TGTGCCAGCAGTAAACGAGGGGATACGCAGTATTTT. Its translation is CASSKRGDTQYF.

Ten or more counts support this clonotype. V is TRBV27 and J is TRBJ2-1, with D possibly being TRBD1 (6 bases). V lost 4 bases to trimming and J lost 4 bases, with 23 bases between them. This CDR3 comprises 18 residues. The germline CDR1 and CDR2 sequences are MNHEY and SMNVEV (reference sequence). The CDR3 loop is CASSSSAGTQSKYNEQFF. Written as DNA, the CDR3 is TGTGCCAGCAGTTCATCCGCTGGGACACAATCTAAGTACAATGAGCAGTTCTTC.

In its sample, this clonotype was seen many times. The rearrangement links TRBV28 to TRBJ1-6; D is undetermined. Trimming shortened V by 2 bases and J by 14 bases, and 7 bases separated the two germline ends. The CDR3 contains 11 residues. The germline V gene has CDR1 MDHEN and CDR2 SYDVKM. The CDR3 bases are TGTGCCAGCAGTTTAGGGTTTTCCCTCCACTTT. This codes for CASSLGFSLHF.

This clonotype was counted many times. The chain links TRBV27 to TRBJ1-2; weak D call: TRBD1 (5 bases). Germline V gene lookup returns CDR1 MNHEY and CDR2 SMNVEV (reference sequence). Trimming cost V 3 bases and J 3 bases, with 14 bases left between them. The CDR3 runs 15 residues. The CDR3 protein is CASSFRERPHYGYTF. The CDR3 bases are TGTGCCAGCAGTTTCAGGGAAAGGCCGCACTATGGCTACACCTTC.

The rearrangement joins TRBV7-9 to TRBJ2-1; a possible D gene is TRBD2 (6 bases). The ends were cut back, 5 bases at V and 6 bases at J, with 20 bases in the middle. This CDR3 is 16 amino acids long. CDR1 is SEHNR and CDR2 is FQNEAQ in the germline V gene (reference sequence). The CDR3: CASSHKGGTGLNEQFF. The CDR3 DNA sequence: TGTGCCAGCAGCCATAAAGGCGGGACGGGTCTCAATGAGCAGTTCTTC.